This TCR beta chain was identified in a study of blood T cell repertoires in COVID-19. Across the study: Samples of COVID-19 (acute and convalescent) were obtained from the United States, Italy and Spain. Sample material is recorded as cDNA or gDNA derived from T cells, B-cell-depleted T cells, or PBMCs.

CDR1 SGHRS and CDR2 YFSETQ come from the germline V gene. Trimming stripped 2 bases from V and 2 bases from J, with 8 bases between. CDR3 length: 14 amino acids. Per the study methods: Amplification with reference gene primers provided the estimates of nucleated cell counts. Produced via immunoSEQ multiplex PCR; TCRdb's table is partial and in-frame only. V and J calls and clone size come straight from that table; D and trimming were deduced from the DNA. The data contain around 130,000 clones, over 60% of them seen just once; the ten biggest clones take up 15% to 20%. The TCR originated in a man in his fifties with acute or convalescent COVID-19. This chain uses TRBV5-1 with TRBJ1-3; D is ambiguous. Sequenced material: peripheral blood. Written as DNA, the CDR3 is TGCGCCAGCAGCTTCGGGGAACCTGGAAACACCATATATTTT. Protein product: CASSFGEPGNTIYF.